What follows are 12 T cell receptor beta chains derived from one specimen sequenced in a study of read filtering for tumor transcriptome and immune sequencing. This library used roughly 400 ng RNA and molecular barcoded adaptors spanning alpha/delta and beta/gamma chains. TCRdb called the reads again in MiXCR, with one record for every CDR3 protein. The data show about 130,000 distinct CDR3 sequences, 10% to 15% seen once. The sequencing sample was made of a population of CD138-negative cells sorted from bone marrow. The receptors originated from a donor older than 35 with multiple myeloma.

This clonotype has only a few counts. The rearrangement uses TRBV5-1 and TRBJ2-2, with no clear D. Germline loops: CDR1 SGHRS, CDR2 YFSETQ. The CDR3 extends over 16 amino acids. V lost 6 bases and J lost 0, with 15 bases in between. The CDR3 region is CASMASSSANTGELFF. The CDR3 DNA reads TGCGCCAGCATGGCATCCTCCAGCGCGAACACCGGGGAGCTGTTTTTT. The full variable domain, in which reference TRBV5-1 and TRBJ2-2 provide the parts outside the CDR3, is KAGVTQTPRYLIKTRGQQVTLSCSPISGHRSVSWYQQTPGQGLQFLFEYFSETQRNKGNFPGRFSGRQFSNSRSEMNVSTLELGDSALYLCASMASSSANTGELFFGEGSRLTVL.

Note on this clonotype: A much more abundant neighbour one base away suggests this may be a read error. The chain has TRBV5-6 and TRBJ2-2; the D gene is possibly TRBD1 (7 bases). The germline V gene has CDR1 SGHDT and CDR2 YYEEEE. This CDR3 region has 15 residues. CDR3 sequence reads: CSSSSGDRLTGELFF. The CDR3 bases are TGTTCCAGCAGCTCGGGGGACAGATTAACCGGGGAGCTGTTTTTT.

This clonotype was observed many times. This CDR3 is CSVGRAETQYF. As DNA, the CDR3 is TGCAGCGTTGGCAGGGCAGAGACCCAGTACTTC. The genes are TRBV29-1 and TRBJ2-5; D possibly corresponds to TRBD1 (5 bases). Germline V gene lookup returns CDR1 SQVTM and CDR2 ANQGSEA. Trimming took 4 bases from V and 4 from J, leaving 7 bases between them. The CDR3 has 11 residues.

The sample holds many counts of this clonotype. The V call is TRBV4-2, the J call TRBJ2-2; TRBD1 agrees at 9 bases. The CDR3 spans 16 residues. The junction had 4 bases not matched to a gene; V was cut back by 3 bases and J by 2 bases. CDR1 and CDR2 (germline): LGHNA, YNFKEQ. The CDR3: CASSHPGQGNTGELFF. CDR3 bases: TGTGCCAGCAGCCACCCGGGACAGGGTAACACCGGGGAGCTGTTTTTT.

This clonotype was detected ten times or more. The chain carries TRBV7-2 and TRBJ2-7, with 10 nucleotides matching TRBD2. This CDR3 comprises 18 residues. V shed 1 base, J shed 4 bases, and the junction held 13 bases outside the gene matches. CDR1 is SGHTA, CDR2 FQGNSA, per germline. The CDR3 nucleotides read TGTGCCAGCAGCTTAGGGGTTGGTGTACTAGCGGGGAGTTACGAGCAGTACTTC. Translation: CASSLGVGVLAGSYEQYF.

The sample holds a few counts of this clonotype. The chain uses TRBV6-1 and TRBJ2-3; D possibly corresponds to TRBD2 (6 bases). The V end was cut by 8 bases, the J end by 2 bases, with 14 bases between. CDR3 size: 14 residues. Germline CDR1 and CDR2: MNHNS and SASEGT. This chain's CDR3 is CASSFGSATDTQYF. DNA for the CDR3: TGTGCCAGCTCTTTCGGGAGTGCCACAGATACGCAGTATTTT.

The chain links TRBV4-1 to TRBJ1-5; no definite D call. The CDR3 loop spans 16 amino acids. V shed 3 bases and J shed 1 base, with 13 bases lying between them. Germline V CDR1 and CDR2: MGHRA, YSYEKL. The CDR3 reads CASSQTSVSSNQPQHF. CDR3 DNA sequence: TGCGCCAGCAGCCAGACAAGTGTCTCCAGCAATCAGCCCCAGCATTTT.

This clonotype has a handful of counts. The CDR3 nucleotides read TGCGCCAGCAGCTTGAGGGAGAATAGAGAGACCCAGTACTTC. Encoded protein: CASSLRENRETQYF. The V call is TRBV5-1, the J call TRBJ2-5, with D possibly matching TRBD2 (5 bases). Trimming pared 1 base from V and 4 bases from J, leaving 11 bases between. Germline V gene lookup returns CDR1 SGHRS and CDR2 YFSETQ. CDR3 length: 14 amino acids.

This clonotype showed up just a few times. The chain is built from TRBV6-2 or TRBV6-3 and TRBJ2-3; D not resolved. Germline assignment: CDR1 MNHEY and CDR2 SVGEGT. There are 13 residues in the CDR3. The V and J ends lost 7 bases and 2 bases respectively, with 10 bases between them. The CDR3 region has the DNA TGTGCCAGCACCGACACTGTCACAGATACGCAGTATTTT. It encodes CASTDTVTDTQYF.

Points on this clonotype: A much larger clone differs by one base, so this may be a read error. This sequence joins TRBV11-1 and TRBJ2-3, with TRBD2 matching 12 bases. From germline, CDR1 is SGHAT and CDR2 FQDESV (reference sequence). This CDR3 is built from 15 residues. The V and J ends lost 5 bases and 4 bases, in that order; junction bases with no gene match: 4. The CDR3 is CASSPSGRASDTQYF. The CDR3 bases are TGTGCCAGCAGCCCTAGCGGGAGGGCCTCAGATACGCAGTATTTT.

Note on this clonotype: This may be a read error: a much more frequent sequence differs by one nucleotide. The CDR3 reads CASSHRGNQYF. The CDR3 coding sequence is TGTGCCAGCAGCCATCGGGGCAATCAGTACTTC. The V and J genes are TRBV3-1 and TRBJ2-7; D might be TRBD1 or TRBD2, each matching 5 bases. This CDR3 is built from 11 residues. Trimming removed 3 bases at V and 10 bases at J, with 10 bases between. Per the germline V gene, CDR1 is LGHDT and CDR2 is YNNKEL (reference sequence).

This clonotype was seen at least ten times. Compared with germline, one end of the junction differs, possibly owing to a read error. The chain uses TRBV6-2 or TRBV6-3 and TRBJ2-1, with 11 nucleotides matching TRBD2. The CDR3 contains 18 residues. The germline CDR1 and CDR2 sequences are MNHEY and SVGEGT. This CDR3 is CASNYTPASGRSYNEQFF. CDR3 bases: TGTGCCAGCAATTACACCCCCGCTAGCGGGAGGTCCTACAATGAGCAGTTCTTC.